This entry lists 20 T cell receptor beta chains sequenced from one sample in a study of human T cells and chemical hapten exposure (dated by TCRdb to 2020 to 2022). According to the study, the label for this sample's time point signals: patch test 2, 6 weeks after DPC sensitization. Per the publication, the treatment or condition label means: therapeutic diphenylcyclopropenone sensitization with weekly scalp DPC. Receptor libraries were prepared by RACE. The sequencing machine was a NextSeq 500. TCRdb itself trimmed the public reads at Q25 with fastp, ran MiXCR and retained productive beta chains. Every CDR3 protein is listed once, alongside the most common genes and DNA of its rows. In this sample the table shows hundreds of thousands of distinct CDR3 sequences, nearly 6.5% of which occur a single time. The ten largest clonotypes hold approximately 5.4% of the sample. Specimen: whole blood, collected in connection with sensitization to the hapten diphenylcyclopropenone (DPC). Receptor source: a young woman with alopecia areata. Some clones in this sample may be carry-over from other donors' samples.

This clonotype was recorded at least ten times. V gene TRBV7-2 combines with J gene TRBJ1-5; D is undetermined. V shed 1 base and J shed 3 bases, with 10 bases lying between them. From germline, CDR1 is SGHTA and CDR2 FQGNSA. This CDR3 region has 15 residues. CDR3 sequence: CASSLVLGNNQPQHF. The CDR3 DNA is TGTGCCAGCAGCTTAGTTCTGGGTAACAATCAGCCCCAGCATTTT.

This clonotype was counted a few times. V gene TRBV25-1 combines with J gene TRBJ2-1; no firm D call. Trimming removed 2 bases from V and 5 bases from J, with 13 bases in between. The CDR3 contains 15 residues. Germline CDR1 MGHDK, CDR2 SYGVNS. Here the CDR3 reads CASSEQPHMNNEQFF. The CDR3 DNA reads TGTGCCAGCAGTGAACAACCCCACATGAACAATGAGCAGTTCTTC.

This clonotype has only one observation. A junction end diverges from the germline sequence, so it may reflect a read error. This chain uses TRBV19 with TRBJ2-2; 7 nucleotides match TRBD1. The CDR3 loop spans 15 amino acids. The V gene's germline CDR1 is LNHDA and CDR2 SQIVND (reference sequence). The CDR3 region is CVSRLQGEHAGELFF. The CDR3 bases are TGTGTCAGTAGGCTTCAGGGGGAACACGCCGGGGAGCTGTTTTTT.

The sample holds a few counts of this clonotype. The chain has TRBV27 and TRBJ2-5; TRBD1 agrees at 10 bases. The CDR3 totals 16 residues. V gave up 5 bases and J gave up 1 base; unmatched junction bases: 7. Germline lookup yields CDR1 MNHEY and CDR2 SMNVEV (reference sequence). The CDR3 DNA follows: TGTGCCAGCAGTCCCTCCGGGACAGGGGCCCAAGAGACCCAGTACTTC. The encoded protein is CASSPSGTGAQETQYF.

This clonotype came up many times. The CDR3 is CASSFDSPREAGELFF. The CDR3 DNA is TGTGCCAGCAGCTTCGACAGTCCCAGGGAAGCCGGGGAGCTGTTTTTT. V gene TRBV5-4 combines with J gene TRBJ2-2, with a weak D call TRBD1 (5 bases). The V end was cut by 2 bases, the J end by 6 bases, with 17 bases between. Germline CDR1 and CDR2: SGHNT and YYREEE (reference sequence). This CDR3 region has 16 residues.

This clonotype was found a few times. J is TRBJ2-3 and V is TRBV7-2; D is perhaps TRBD1 (6 bases). CDR3 length: 13 amino acids. In germline, CDR1 is SGHTA, CDR2 FQGNSA. Trimming removed 5 bases from V and 4 bases from J, with 10 bases in between. The CDR3, as DNA: TGTGCCAGCAGCAGCTACAGGGCAGATACGCAGTATTTT. Translating gives CASSSYRADTQYF. The variable domain in full, completed from reference TRBV7-2 and TRBJ2-3, reads GAGVSQSPSNKVTEKGKDVELRCDPISGHTALYWYRQSLGQGLEFLIYFQGNSAPDKSGLPSDRFSAERTGGSVSTLTIQRTQQEDSAVYLCASSSYRADTQYFGPGTRLTVL.

As regards this clonotype: Since no conserved phenylalanine or tryptophan closes the CDR3, a read error is the likely cause. The limits of the CDR3 on the DNA are not certain, so only TCRdb's listed CDR3 is given. J is TRBJ2-4 and V is TRBV7-9; whether TRBD1, the table's D call, matches the DNA was not checked. Germline CDR1 reads SEHNR; CDR2 reads FQNEAQ (reference sequence). With termini counted, the CDR3 has 12 amino acids. CDR3 residues: CASRGSGTGVLT.

This clonotype turned up a few times. The chain joins TRBV11-2 to TRBJ2-3; weak D call: TRBD1 (6 bases). The CDR3 length is 14 residues. Trimming took 1 base from V and 6 from J, leaving 11 bases between them. From germline, CDR1 is SGHAT and CDR2 FQNNGV. The CDR3 DNA follows: TGTGCCAGCAGCTTAGCCAGGGGAGTGGATACGCAGTATTTT. Translating it yields CASSLARGVDTQYF. The complete variable domain, with remaining parts taken from reference TRBV11-2 and TRBJ2-3, reads EAGVAQSPRYKIIEKRQSVAFWCNPISGHATLYWYQQILGQGPKLLIQFQNNGVVDDSQLPKDRFSAERLKGVDSTLKIQPAKLEDSAVYLCASSLARGVDTQYFGPGTRLTVL.

This rearrangement joins TRBV6-2 or TRBV6-3 to TRBJ2-1, with TRBD1 as a possible D gene (5 bases). The length of the CDR3 is 16 residues. The germline V and J ends were trimmed by 4 bases and 7 bases, with 20 bases remaining between them. Germline CDR1 and CDR2: MNHEY and SVGEGT. The CDR3 sequence is CASSSDGGAGLNEQFF. In nucleotides, the CDR3 is TGTGCCAGCAGTTCCGACGGTGGGGCAGGGTTAAATGAGCAGTTCTTC.

This clonotype was found many times. Mismatch with germline at one junction end may stem from a read error. The chain joins TRBV6-2 or TRBV6-3 to TRBJ1-1; D is unresolved. Germline CDR1 is MNHEY and CDR2 is SVGEGT. The CDR3 runs 11 residues. This CDR3 is CASRTSTGAFF. DNA of the CDR3: TGTGCCAGCAGGACGTCAACTGGAGCTTTCTTT.

This clonotype was seen a handful of times. V gene TRBV24-1 combines with J gene TRBJ1-1; D not resolved. V dropped 11 bases and J dropped 0 bases, with 12 bases sitting between them. There are 13 residues in the CDR3. Germline CDR1 KGHDR, CDR2 SFDVKD. CDR3 in DNA: TGTGCCATCAAAGACGGCATGAACACTGAAGCTTTCTTT. Its protein is CAIKDGMNTEAFF.

This clonotype was seen a handful of times. This chain links TRBV6-6 with TRBJ1-4; D is unresolved. This CDR3 spans 17 amino acids. Trimming pared 1 base from V and 0 bases from J, leaving 12 bases between. Per the germline V gene, CDR1 is MNHNY and CDR2 is SVGAGI (reference sequence). CDR3 residues: CASSYLSRITTNEKLFF. The CDR3, as DNA: TGTGCCAGCAGTTACTTGAGTCGGATAACAACTAATGAAAAACTGTTTTTT.

The chain recombines TRBV2 with TRBJ1-1; D call uncertain. With 0 bases removed from V and 2 bases from J, the gap between germline ends came to 16 bases. The CDR3 covers 17 residues. Germline loops: CDR1 SNHLY, CDR2 FYNNEI. The CDR3 DNA follows: TGTGCCAGCAGTGAAGCTAAGGGAGGTCTAGGAAACACTGAAGCTTTCTTT. It is translated as CASSEAKGGLGNTEAFF.

The table lists this clonotype with a few counts. V gene TRBV12-3 or TRBV12-4 combines with J gene TRBJ1-5; 7 positions agree with TRBD1. The CDR3 consists of 19 residues. V gave up 7 bases and J gave up 0 bases; unmatched junction bases: 18. CDR3 bases: TGTGCCAGCACATTCGAGGGACAGCCCAAACTTTATAGCAATCAGCCCCAGCATTTT. Translation: CASTFEGQPKLYSNQPQHF.

This clonotype was found a few times. The chain carries TRBV20-1 and TRBJ1-6; D unclear. Germline V gene lookup returns CDR1 DFQATT and CDR2 SNEGSKA (reference sequence). With 0 bases removed from V and 5 bases from J, the gap between germline ends came to 8 bases. CDR3 size: 14 residues. The CDR3 region is CSARDRRNNSPLHF. The CDR3 bases are TGCAGTGCTAGAGATCGCAGAAATAATTCACCCCTCCACTTT.

V gene TRBV7-2 combines with J gene TRBJ2-3, with 7 bases identical to TRBD1. V trimming: 7 bases; J trimming: 6 bases; junction bases outside the gene matches: 19. This CDR3 has 17 residues. Germline CDR1 reads SGHTA; CDR2 reads FQGNSA. CDR3 nucleotide sequence: TGTGCCAGCAACTTTGCCCCCCAGGGGGTTGTGTGGGATACGCAGTATTTT. Residues: CASNFAPQGVVWDTQYF. Supplemented by reference TRBV7-2 and TRBJ2-3, the full variable domain reads GAGVSQSPSNKVTEKGKDVELRCDPISGHTALYWYRQSLGQGLEFLIYFQGNSAPDKSGLPSDRFSAERTGGSVSTLTIQRTQQEDSAVYLCASNFAPQGVVWDTQYFGPGTRLTVL.

At least ten counts were recorded for this clonotype. The chain links TRBV20-1 to TRBJ2-7; TRBD2 might be the D (5 bases). CDR1 and CDR2 (germline): DFQATT, SNEGSKA (reference sequence). V was shortened by 3 bases and J by 1 base, with 13 bases between the two germline ends. The length of the CDR3 is 14 residues. CDR3 bases: TGCAGTGCTAGGTCACTGACGGGGTCCTACGAGCAGTACTTC. This gives the protein CSARSLTGSYEQYF.

This clonotype was detected ten times or more. The chain has TRBV7-8 and TRBJ1-1; D ambiguous. CDR1 is SGHVS and CDR2 is FQNEAQ in the germline V gene. The ends were cut back, 2 bases at V and 1 base at J, with 5 bases in the middle. The CDR3 extends over 13 amino acids. Here the CDR3 reads CASSLMKNTEAFF. CDR3 DNA: TGTGCCAGCAGCTTAATGAAGAACACTGAAGCTTTCTTT.

This clonotype was seen more than once but under ten times. This chain connects TRBV7-2 to TRBJ2-3; the match to TRBD2 covers 8 bases. The CDR3 loop spans 15 amino acids. Germline V gene data show CDR1 as SGHTA and CDR2 as FQGNSA. V lost 5 bases and J lost 6; bases outside the gene matches: 10. The CDR3 coding sequence is TGTGCCAGCAGCCCAGGTCAAGCGGGGGCCGATACGCAGTATTTT. Translation gives CASSPGQAGADTQYF.

This clonotype was observed a few times. This chain joins TRBV20-1 and TRBJ2-3; 8 bases line up with TRBD1. The CDR3 contains 12 residues. Germline V gene data show CDR1 as DFQATT and CDR2 as SNEGSKA (reference sequence). Losses at the gene ends were 6 bases for V and 5 bases for J; bases not matched to a gene: 4. CDR3 loop: CSAIQGGDTQYF. The CDR3 nucleotides are TGCAGTGCCATACAGGGGGGAGATACGCAGTATTTT.